The T cell receptor beta chain under discussion was sequenced for a study of Graves' ophthalmopathy and Graves' hyperthyroidism. The overall study: No ophthalmopathy within 18 months of follow-up signified stable hyperthyroidism. Study-wide findings and caveats: With a specificity of around 76% and a sensitivity of 70.59%, the model predicted ophthalmopathy progression.

The evidence that diagnosis relied on was clinical symptoms, serum thyroxine, TRAb, thyroid ultrasound and orbital computed tomography. As the template, RNA transcripts were used to amplify TCR beta CDR3 regions. Second-round multiplex PCR followed a first-round RT-PCR using HTBI primers. TCRdb ran MiXCR on the multiplex PCR reads and lists one entry per CDR3 protein. Among around 1.1 million distinct CDR3 sequences, 35% to 40% were seen once, and the ten largest hold around 10%. About this clonotype: As yet, its antigen is unknown. This may arise from a read error, as a much more abundant clone is one base away. The CDR3 ends on some other residue instead of the conserved phenylalanine or tryptophan, so this is likely a read error.

The CDR3 runs 13 residues. V shed 7 bases and J shed 0 bases, with 4 bases lying between them. This TCR was recovered from an adult man with Graves' hyperthyroidism. Source material: peripheral blood or thyroid tissue (not recorded which). The chain uses TRBV12-3 or TRBV12-4 and TRBJ2-6; D not resolved. CDR3 DNA: TGTGCCAGCATGAACTCTGGGGCCAACGTCCTGACTCTC. It translates to CASMNSGANVLTL.